This T cell receptor beta chain was found in a study of T cell clonotyping in hematopoietic cell transplantation. The CDR3 spans 14 residues. V shed 2 bases and J 4 bases; nucleotides not matched to a gene: 2. Germline CDR1 MDHEN, CDR2 SYDVKM. The method was immunoSEQ multiplex PCR; TCRdb's version includes in-frame clones alone and lacks a portion of them. The table lists some 29,000 clones, 70% to 80% of them singletons. The sample's time point: recipient sample about 28 days before transplant, after cytoreduction. Recipients were bled about 28 days pretransplant and at posttransplant days 30, 100, 180.

The TCR sequence derives from a woman between 25 and 40 years old with chronic myeloid leukemia. Some clones in this sample may be carry-over from other donors' samples. The starting material was peripheral blood mononuclear cells, obtained before stem cell transplant. This chain joins TRBV28 and TRBJ1-5; 7 bases align to TRBD1. This CDR3 reads CASSLDRVNQPQHF. CDR3 DNA: TGTGCCAGCAGTTTAGACAGGGTAAATCAGCCCCAGCATTTT. Full variable domain (remainder filled in from reference TRBV28 and TRBJ1-5): DVKVTQSSRYLVKRTGEKVFLECVQDMDHENMFWYRQDPGLGLRLIYFSYDVKMKEKGDIPEGYSVSREKKERFSLILESASTNQTSMYLCASSLDRVNQPQHFGDGTRLSIL.